This T cell receptor beta chain was captured by sequencing in a study of blood T cell repertoires in COVID-19. Germline trimming cut 11 bases from V and 10 bases from J; bases unmatched to any gene: 9. Germline assignment: CDR1 SNHLY and CDR2 FYNNEI. This CDR3 comprises 13 residues. The data were produced by immunoSEQ multiplex PCR, yet TCRdb's version contains in-frame clones alone and is incomplete. The sample lists roughly 150,000 clones; around 80% were seen once. The rearrangement uses TRBV2 and TRBJ2-4; 12 bases are a match to TRBD2. This receptor was taken from a woman in her forties or fifties with acute or convalescent COVID-19. The sample was peripheral blood. In DNA, the CDR3 is TGTGCCGATAGACTAGCGGGAGAAAGTATTCAGTACTTC. Its protein product is CADRLAGESIQYF.